These T cell receptor beta chains were read from a single sample in a study of T cells after posttransplantation cyclophosphamide. Profiling relied on immunoSEQ multiplex PCR, and the TCRdb table lists in-frame clones only, not all of them. Among some 9,200 clones listed, 89% were seen once. The sequenced material came from memory CD4+ T cells sorted from PBMCs. The receptors derive from an older woman in good health, CMV-negative, and a related stem cell transplant donor. The CDR3 runs from the conserved cysteine through the conserved F or W. The D gene is left open where the match is weak. Size is omitted from some rows. Given values are once, few, many or a class for expanded clones.

J gene | clone size | V gene | D gene | CDR3 DNA | CDR3 protein
TRBJ1-4 | - | TRBV19 | TRBD1 | TGTGCCAGTAAAAGCCCCTCGGGACAGGGGGGTGAAAAACTGTTTTTT | CASKSPSGQGGEKLFF
TRBJ1-1 | - | TRBV7-5 | - | TGTGCCTACTACAGGGGCGCGAACACTGAAGCTTTCTTT | CAYYRGANTEAFF
TRBJ2-5 | - | TRBV2 | TRBD2 | TGTGCCAGCAGTGGCGGGAGGCAGGAGACCCAGTACTTC | CASSGGRQETQYF
TRBJ2-2 | - | TRBV5-4 | - | TGTGCCAGCAGCTTGGCAGGGGTTTCAGGGCACACCGGGGAGCTGTTTTTT | CASSLAGVSGHTGELFF
TRBJ2-5 | - | TRBV19 | TRBD2 | TGTGCCAGTACCGCAAGGGGGCCGGGACTAGCGGGAGGGGAGACCCAGTACTTC | CASTARGPGLAGGETQYF
TRBJ2-1 | - | TRBV19 | - | TGTGCCAGTAGTATTGGAGGCCTAGCAGCCAAGGAGCAGTTCTTC | CASSIGGLAAKEQFF
TRBJ2-2 | - | TRBV9 | - | TGTGCCAGCAGCGTAGCGGCGAACACCGGGGAGCTGTTTTTT | CASSVAANTGELFF
TRBJ1-6 | - | TRBV28 | - | TGTGCCAGCAGTCCTTCCTTTAATTCCCCCCTCCACTTT | CASSPSFNSPLHF
TRBJ2-7 | - | TRBV6-1 | - | TGTGCCAGCATGAGAGTCTACGAGCAGTACTTC | CASMRVYEQYF
TRBJ1-6 | once | TRBV7-8 | - | TGTGCCAGCACCGCGGACAACTCCTATAATTCACCCCTCCACTTT | CASTADNSYNSPLHF
TRBJ2-3 | - | TRBV5-1 | TRBD1 | TGCGCCAGCACCTGGACAGGGAGCACAGATACGCAGTATTTT | CASTWTGSTDTQYF
TRBJ1-5 | - | TRBV7-2 | TRBD1 | TGTGCCAGCAGCGTACAGGGGTTGCTTCAGCCCCAGCATTTT | CASSVQGLLQPQHF
TRBJ1-5 | once | TRBV7-8 | - | TGTGCCAGCAGCATGGCGGTCTACGGCCAGCCCCAGCATTTT | CASSMAVYGQPQHF
TRBJ2-1 | - | TRBV28 | TRBD2 | TGTGCCAGCAGCCCCCGGACTAGCGGGAGGGCCGAGCAGTTCTTC | CASSPRTSGRAEQFF
TRBJ2-1 | - | TRBV11-3 | TRBD2 | TGTGCCAGCAGCCTGGGACTAGCGGAGGGGGGTGAGCAGTTCTTC | CASSLGLAEGGEQFF
TRBJ2-7 | few | TRBV7-9 | TRBD2 | TGTGCCAGCAGACCAGTCCCAGGGAGGGGAACCTACGAGCAGTACTTC | CASRPVPGRGTYEQYF
TRBJ1-2 | - | TRBV2 | TRBD1 | TGTGCCAGCAGTGAAGGTTGGGACAGTCATGGCTACACCTTC | CASSEGWDSHGYTF
TRBJ2-1 | few | TRBV2 | TRBD1 | TGTGCCAGCAGTTCCGGGACAGGAATGCAAGAACGGTTCTTC | CASSSGTGMQERFF
TRBJ2-3 | - | TRBV9 | - | TGTGCCAGCAGCGTTAGCTTGGGAGTAAGGGCAGATACGCAGTATTTT | CASSVSLGVRADTQYF
TRBJ2-3 | - | TRBV7-2 | - | TGTGCCAGCAGCTTAGTGGCTAGTCAAACCGGTACGCAGTATTTT | CASSLVASQTGTQYF
TRBJ1-6 | - | TRBV6-1 | - | TGTGCCAGCAGTGAACACCCAGATTCACCCCTCCACTTT | CASSEHPDSPLHF
TRBJ2-2 | - | TRBV5-5 | - | TGTGCCAGCAGCTTGGACGGCAGGGGTGTCACCGGGGAGCTGTTTTTT | CASSLDGRGVTGELFF
TRBJ2-1 | - | TRBV4-3 | TRBD2 | TGCGCCAGCAGCCAAGATCCAGCGGGAGGGGTTGTAAATGAGCAGTTCTTC | CASSQDPAGGVVNEQFF
TRBJ1-6 | - | TRBV5-1 | - | TGCGCCAGCAGCCCACGCCCGGTACAGGATGGGTTTAATTCCCCCCTCCACTTT | CASSPRPVQDGFNSPLHF
TRBJ1-1 | once | TRBV18 | - | TGTGCCAGCTCACCTAGCGGGGGCACTGAAGCTTTCTTT | CASSPSGGTEAFF
TRBJ2-3 | - | TRBV9 | TRBD2 | TGTGCCAGCAGCGTACCTCTAAGCGGGGGAGCGAATACGCAGTATTTT | CASSVPLSGGANTQYF
TRBJ1-2 | - | TRBV28 | - | TGTGCCAGCAGTTTAATTTCTTCCTATGGCTACACCTTC | CASSLISSYGYTF
TRBJ1-2 | - | TRBV6-4 | - | TGTGCCAGCAGTGACCGGGGAATCGGCTACACCTTC | CASSDRGIGYTF
TRBJ2-1 | - | TRBV7-8 | - | TGTGCCAGCAGCCAGCGAAATAGCGAGAACAATGAGCAGTTCTTC | CASSQRNSENNEQFF
TRBJ2-1 | - | TRBV19 | - | TGTGCCAGTAGTATACTCCAGAATGAGCAGTTCTTC | CASSILQNEQFF
TRBJ2-1 | - | TRBV28 | - | TGTGCCAGCCTCGGGAGTCCGTCCTACAATGAGCAGTTCTTC | CASLGSPSYNEQFF
TRBJ2-1 | - | TRBV7-3 | - | TGTGCCAGCAGCCTTGGAAAGGGGCCTTACAATGAGCAGTTCTTC | CASSLGKGPYNEQFF
TRBJ2-2 | once | TRBV19 | - | TGTGCCAGTAGTACAACTGCTCTAGCGCCAACGAACACCGGGGAGCTGTTTTTT | CASSTTALAPTNTGELFF
TRBJ2-1 | - | TRBV5-4 | - | TGTGCCAGCAGCTTGTCGGAGGGTGATAATGAGCAGTTCTTC | CASSLSEGDNEQFF
TRBJ2-2 | - | TRBV6-6 | - | TGTGCCAGCAGTTATGGCGTTACAGGAAGCACCGGGGAGCTGTTTTTT | CASSYGVTGSTGELFF
TRBJ2-3 | - | TRBV27 | TRBD1 | TGTGCCAGCAGTTGGCAGGACAGGGCGGGAGATACGCAGTATTTT | CASSWQDRAGDTQYF
TRBJ1-2 | - | TRBV5-1 | - | TGCGCCAGCAGCCCCGTGGACAGTCGCTATGGCTACACCTTC | CASSPVDSRYGYTF
TRBJ1-5 | - | TRBV19 | - | TGTGCCAGTATCCTATCGCCGGGTCAGCCCCAGCATTTT | CASILSPGQPQHF
TRBJ1-6 | - | TRBV25-1 | TRBD1 | TGTGCCAGCAGTCCAGGGGGTAATTCACCCCTCCACTTT | CASSPGGNSPLHF
TRBJ2-5 | - | TRBV5-5 | TRBD2 | TGTGCCAGCAGCTTTGGACTAGCGGGGGGTCAAGAGACCCAGTACTTC | CASSFGLAGGQETQYF
TRBJ1-5 | - | TRBV7-9 | TRBD1 | TGTGCCAGCAGCTTAGGAGCAGGGGGTGGCTCCAATAGCAATCAGCCCCAGCATTTT | CASSLGAGGGSNSNQPQHF
TRBJ1-1 | - | TRBV5-1 | - | TGCGCCAGCAGCTCGTTCGGACAGCTGAACACTGAAGCTTTCTTT | CASSSFGQLNTEAFF
TRBJ2-1 | - | TRBV7-2 | - | TGTGCCAGCAGCCTCCCAAGGGGCCCGGGGTTCTTC | CASSLPRGPGFF
TRBJ1-4 | - | TRBV13 | TRBD1 | TGTGCCAGCAGCTTACACAGGGGTGGGGAAAAACTGTTTTTT | CASSLHRGGEKLFF
TRBJ2-1 | - | TRBV19 | TRBD1 | TGTGCCAGTAGTTCGGGACAGAACTCCTACAATGAGCAGTTCTTC | CASSSGQNSYNEQFF
TRBJ1-6 | - | TRBV6-1 | - | TGTGCCAGCAGTGGAGCCCTAGTTTCACCCCTCCACTTT | CASSGALVSPLHF
TRBJ2-3 | - | TRBV5-1 | - | TGCGCCAGCAGCTCCGGACATGGCACAGATACGCAGTATTTT | CASSSGHGTDTQYF
TRBJ2-7 | - | TRBV6-5 | - | TGTGCCAGCAGTACAGGGTTCTCCTACGAGCAGTACTTC | CASSTGFSYEQYF
TRBJ2-2 | - | TRBV7-2 | - | TGTGCCAGCAGCTTAGCAGCGCGGGTCGTAACCGGGGAGCTGTTTTTT | CASSLAARVVTGELFF
TRBJ2-1 | - | TRBV11-2 | - | TGTGCCAGCAGCTTAGGGTCTAGCAGGACCAATGAGCAGTTCTTC | CASSLGSSRTNEQFF